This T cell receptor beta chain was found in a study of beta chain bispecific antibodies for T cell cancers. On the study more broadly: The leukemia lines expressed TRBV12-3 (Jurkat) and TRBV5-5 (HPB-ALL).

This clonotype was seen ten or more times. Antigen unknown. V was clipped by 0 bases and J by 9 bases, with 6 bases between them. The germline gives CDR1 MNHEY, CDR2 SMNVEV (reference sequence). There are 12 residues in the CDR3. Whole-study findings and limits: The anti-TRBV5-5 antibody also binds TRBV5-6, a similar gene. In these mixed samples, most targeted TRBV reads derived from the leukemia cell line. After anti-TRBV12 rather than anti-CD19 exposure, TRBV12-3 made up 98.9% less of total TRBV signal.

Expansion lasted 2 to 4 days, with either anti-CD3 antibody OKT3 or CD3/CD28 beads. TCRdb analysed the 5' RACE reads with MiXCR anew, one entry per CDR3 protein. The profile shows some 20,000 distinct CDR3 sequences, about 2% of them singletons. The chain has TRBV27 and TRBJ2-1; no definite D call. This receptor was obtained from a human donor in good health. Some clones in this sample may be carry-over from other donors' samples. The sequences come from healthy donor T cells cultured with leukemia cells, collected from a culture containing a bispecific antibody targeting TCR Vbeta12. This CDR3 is CASSLSVGEQFF. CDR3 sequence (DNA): TGTGCCAGCAGTTTATCGGTCGGTGAGCAGTTCTTC.